Following are 14 T cell receptor beta chains from one sample sequenced in a study of T cells after yellow fever vaccination. TCRdb re-called the 5' RACE reads with MiXCR, one entry per CDR3 protein. The sample has 500,000 to 650,000 distinct CDR3 sequences, 17% seen once. Source: PBMCs, taken about 5 days after the first yellow fever vaccination. The receptors shown here come from a man between 18 and 35 years old who received the YFV17D yellow fever vaccine.

This clonotype showed up just a few times. The rearrangement uses TRBV7-9 and TRBJ1-1, with D maybe TRBD1 (5 bases). Germline V gene lookup returns CDR1 SEHNR and CDR2 FQNEAQ (reference sequence). Trimming left V 3 bases short and J 1 base short, with 9 bases between. The CDR3 covers 14 residues. Here the CDR3 DNA reads TGTGCCAGCAGCTTCAGGGTCCCGAACACTGAAGCTTTCTTT. Its translation is CASSFRVPNTEAFF.

The rearrangement links TRBV7-3 to TRBJ2-6; TRBD1 is a possible D gene (6 bases). V lost 6 bases, J lost 0 bases, and 15 bases lay in between. This CDR3 comprises 17 residues. Germline loops: CDR1 SGHTA, CDR2 FQGTGA. The CDR3 reads CASSRDRPSSGANVLTF. The CDR3 coding sequence is TGTGCCAGCAGTCGTGACAGGCCAAGCTCTGGGGCCAACGTCCTGACTTTC.

V gene TRBV6-4 combines with J gene TRBJ2-1; D gene unclear. V was clipped by 0 bases and J by 0 bases, with 9 bases between them. CDR1 MRHNA and CDR2 SNTAGT come from the germline V gene. This CDR3 region has 16 residues. In DNA, the CDR3 is TGTGCCAGCAGTGACTCGGGTAGGAGCTCCTACAATGAGCAGTTCTTC. Amino acid sequence: CASSDSGRSSYNEQFF.

The chain is built from TRBV19 and TRBJ2-3, with D perhaps matching TRBD1 or TRBD2 (5 bases each). The V gene's germline CDR1 is LNHDA and CDR2 SQIVND (reference sequence). V lost 3 bases, J lost 2 bases, and 18 bases lay in between. The CDR3 totals 17 residues. The CDR3 protein is CASSIGTKRANTDTQYF. As DNA, the CDR3 is TGTGCCAGTAGTATCGGGACCAAGAGGGCCAACACAGATACGCAGTATTTT.

In this sample, this clonotype turned up a few times. This chain connects TRBV20-1 to TRBJ1-2, with 7 positions matching TRBD1. Per germline, CDR1 DFQATT and CDR2 SNEGSKA (reference sequence). Trimming removed 5 bases from V and 6 bases from J; junction bases left unmatched: 3. The CDR3 contains 11 residues. This CDR3 is CSALGQDGYTF. The CDR3 DNA reads as TGCAGTGCTCTCGGACAGGATGGCTACACCTTC.

This clonotype was detected a few times. V is TRBV24-1 and J is TRBJ2-1; 11 bases map to TRBD1. Germline V gene data show CDR1 as KGHDR and CDR2 as SFDVKD. The V and J ends lost 4 bases and 9 bases, in that order; junction bases with no gene match: 4. There are 14 residues in the CDR3. The CDR3 here is CATSEGTGGTEQFF. As DNA, the CDR3 is TGTGCCACCAGTGAGGGGACAGGGGGTACTGAGCAGTTCTTC.

This clonotype was recorded many times. This chain links TRBV7-8 with TRBJ2-3, with D tentatively TRBD1 or TRBD2 (5 bases each). V lost 8 bases and J lost 5, with 14 bases in between. Germline V gene sequence: CDR1 SGHVS, CDR2 FQNEAQ. The CDR3 loop spans 13 amino acids. Written as DNA, the CDR3 is TGTGCCAGCTTTGCCAGTGGGGGAGATACGCAGTATTTT. Protein product: CASFASGGDTQYF.

V is TRBV6-1 and J is TRBJ1-6; 7 positions match TRBD1. Germline CDR1 MNHNS, CDR2 SASEGT. V shed 3 bases, J shed 7 bases, and the junction held 6 bases outside the gene matches. The CDR3 totals 15 residues. The CDR3, as DNA: TGTGCCAGCAGTGACAGGGGGGGCGTGAATTCACCCCTCCACTTT. Translating it yields CASSDRGGVNSPLHF.

The rearrangement links TRBV29-1 to TRBJ2-7; 8 bases line up with TRBD1. The V and J ends lost 7 bases and 4 bases, in that order; junction bases with no gene match: 9. This CDR3 contains 13 residues. Germline-derived CDR1 and CDR2 are SQVTM and ANQGSEA. The CDR3 bases are TGCAGCGCTCTGACAGGGGTAAAATACGAGCAGTACTTC. The encoded protein is CSALTGVKYEQYF.

Ten or more counts support this clonotype. The chain recombines TRBV5-1 with TRBJ2-5; TRBD2 is a possible D gene (6 bases). V shed 4 bases and J shed 2 bases, with 18 bases lying between them. The CDR3 extends over 16 amino acids. Germline values: CDR1 SGHRS, CDR2 YFSETQ. CDR3 coding DNA: TGCGCCAGCAGCATAGGGGCGGCGGGACCTCAAGAGACCCAGTACTTC. It encodes CASSIGAAGPQETQYF. Complete variable domain (other parts from reference TRBV5-1 and TRBJ2-5): KAGVTQTPRYLIKTRGQQVTLSCSPISGHRSVSWYQQTPGQGLQFLFEYFSETQRNKGNFPGRFSGRQFSNSRSEMNVSTLELGDSALYLCASSIGAAGPQETQYFGPGTRLLVL.

The chain couples TRBV7-2 to TRBJ1-1; no definite D call. V lost 6 bases, J lost 1 base, and 15 bases lay in between. This CDR3 is built from 15 residues. The germline V gene encodes CDR1 SGHTA and CDR2 FQGNSA. CDR3 sequence reads: CASRPDRGGNTEAFF. For the CDR3, the DNA is TGTGCCAGCAGACCCGACCGGGGTGGGAACACTGAAGCTTTCTTT.

Only a few counts were recorded for this clonotype. The J gene is TRBJ2-1, the V gene TRBV12-3 or TRBV12-4; 7 nucleotides match TRBD2. This CDR3 region has 14 residues. With 3 bases clipped from V and 8 bases from J, the junction kept 7 bases outside the gene matches. The CDR3 sequence is CASSFTVGGDEQFF. In DNA, the CDR3 is TGTGCCAGCAGTTTCACGGTGGGAGGGGATGAGCAGTTCTTC.

This clonotype was seen at least ten times. This chain connects TRBV7-9 to TRBJ1-1; perhaps TRBD1 as D (6 bases). The length of the CDR3 is 15 residues. The V end lost 3 bases, the J end lost 6 bases, and 17 bases lay between the germline ends. Germline V gene sequence: CDR1 SEHNR, CDR2 FQNEAQ (reference sequence). CDR3 sequence: CASSFRGSEEAEAFF. Written as DNA, the CDR3 is TGTGCCAGCAGCTTTAGGGGGTCGGAGGAGGCTGAAGCTTTCTTT.

V and J are TRBV6-5 and TRBJ2-7; possible D gene TRBD1, 5 bases. V lost 3 bases and J 1 base, leaving 22 bases between the germline ends. CDR3 size: 18 residues. From germline, CDR1 is MNHEY and CDR2 SVGAGI. As DNA, the CDR3 is TGTGCCAGCAGTTATTCGCAGATGGAAGGCAGGGTATCCTACGAGCAGTACTTC. Its translation: CASSYSQMEGRVSYEQYF.